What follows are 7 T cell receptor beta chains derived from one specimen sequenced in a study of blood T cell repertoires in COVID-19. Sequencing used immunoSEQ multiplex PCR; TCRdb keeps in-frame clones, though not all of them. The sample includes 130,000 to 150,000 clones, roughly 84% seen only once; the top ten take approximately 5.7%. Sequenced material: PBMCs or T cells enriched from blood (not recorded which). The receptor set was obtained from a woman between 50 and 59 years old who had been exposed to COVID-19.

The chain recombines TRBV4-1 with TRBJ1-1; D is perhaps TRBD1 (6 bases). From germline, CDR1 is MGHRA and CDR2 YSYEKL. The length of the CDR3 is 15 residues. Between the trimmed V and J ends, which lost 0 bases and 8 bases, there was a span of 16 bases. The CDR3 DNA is TGCGCCAGCAGCCAAGAGGGGGCAGCCTCAGGCGAAGCTTTCTTT. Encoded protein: CASSQEGAASGEAFF.

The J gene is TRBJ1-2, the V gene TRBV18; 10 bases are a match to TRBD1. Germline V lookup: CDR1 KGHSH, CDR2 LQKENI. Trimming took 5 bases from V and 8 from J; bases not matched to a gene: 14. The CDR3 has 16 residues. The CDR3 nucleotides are TGTGCCAGCTCAAACCGGGACAGGGGTCCGGTCGGAGGCTACACCTTC. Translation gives CASSNRDRGPVGGYTF.

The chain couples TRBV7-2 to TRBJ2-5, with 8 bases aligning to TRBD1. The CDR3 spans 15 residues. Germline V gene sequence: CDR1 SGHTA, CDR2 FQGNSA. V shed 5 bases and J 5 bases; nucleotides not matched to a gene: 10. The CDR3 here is CASSRTGKVGETQYF. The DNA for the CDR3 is TGTGCCAGCAGCCGGACAGGGAAAGTCGGGGAGACCCAGTACTTC.

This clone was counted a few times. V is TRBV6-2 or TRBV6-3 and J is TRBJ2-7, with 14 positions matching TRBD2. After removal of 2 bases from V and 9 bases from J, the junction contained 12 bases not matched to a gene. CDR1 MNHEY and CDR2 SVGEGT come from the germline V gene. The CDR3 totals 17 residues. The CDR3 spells CASSYGTSGGPGSGQYF. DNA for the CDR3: TGTGCCAGCAGTTACGGGACTAGCGGGGGACCGGGGTCCGGGCAGTACTTC.

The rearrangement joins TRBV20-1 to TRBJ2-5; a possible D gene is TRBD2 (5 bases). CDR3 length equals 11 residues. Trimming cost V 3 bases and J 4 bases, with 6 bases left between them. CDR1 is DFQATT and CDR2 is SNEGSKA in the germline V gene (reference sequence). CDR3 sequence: CSASGGETQYF. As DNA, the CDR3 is TGCAGTGCTAGTGGAGGAGAGACCCAGTACTTC.

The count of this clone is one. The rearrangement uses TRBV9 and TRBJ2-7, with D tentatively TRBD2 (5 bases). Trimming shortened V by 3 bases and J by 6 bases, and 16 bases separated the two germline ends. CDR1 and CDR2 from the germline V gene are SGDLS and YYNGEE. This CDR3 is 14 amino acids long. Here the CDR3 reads CASSEAPGGSEQYF. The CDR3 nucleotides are TGTGCCAGCAGCGAGGCCCCAGGAGGCAGCGAGCAGTACTTC.

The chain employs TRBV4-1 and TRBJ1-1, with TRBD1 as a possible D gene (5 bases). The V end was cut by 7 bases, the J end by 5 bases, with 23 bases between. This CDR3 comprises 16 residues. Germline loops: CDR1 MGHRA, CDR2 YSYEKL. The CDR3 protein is CASTFFGPSEGTEAFF. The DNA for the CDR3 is TGCGCCAGCACTTTCTTCGGTCCTTCGGAGGGGACTGAAGCTTTCTTT.